This T cell receptor beta chain comes out of a study of T-cell memory formation after mild COVID-19. Study results and caveats: Detection of some responders pre-infection suggested pre-existing cross-reactive memory T cells participated. Among contracting clones, CD4+ were mainly CM/EM and CD8+ enriched in EMRA.

There are a few counts of this clonotype. Antigen specificity is unknown. The length of the CDR3 is 15 residues. V lost 7 bases, J lost 0 bases, and 10 bases lay in between. From germline, CDR1 is MDHEN and CDR2 SYDVKM. With constant-segment primers, 5'RACE yielded cDNA libraries of TCR alpha and TCR beta that carried sample barcodes and UMIs. Each CDR3 protein gets one entry after TCRdb re-called the 5' RACE reads with MiXCR. The table records nearly 350,000 distinct CDR3 sequences, 10% to 15% of them present only once. This sequence joins TRBV28 and TRBJ1-6, with a weak D call TRBD1 (6 bases). The specimen was PBMCs or a T cell subset sorted from them (not recorded which). This sequence was found in a man between 18 and 29 years old who had mild COVID-19 (a few samples of this study predate the infection). Cell type and time point are not known. CDR3: CASTRGGSYNSPLHF. The CDR3 coding sequence is TGTGCCAGCACTCGAGGGGGCTCCTATAATTCACCCCTCCACTTT.